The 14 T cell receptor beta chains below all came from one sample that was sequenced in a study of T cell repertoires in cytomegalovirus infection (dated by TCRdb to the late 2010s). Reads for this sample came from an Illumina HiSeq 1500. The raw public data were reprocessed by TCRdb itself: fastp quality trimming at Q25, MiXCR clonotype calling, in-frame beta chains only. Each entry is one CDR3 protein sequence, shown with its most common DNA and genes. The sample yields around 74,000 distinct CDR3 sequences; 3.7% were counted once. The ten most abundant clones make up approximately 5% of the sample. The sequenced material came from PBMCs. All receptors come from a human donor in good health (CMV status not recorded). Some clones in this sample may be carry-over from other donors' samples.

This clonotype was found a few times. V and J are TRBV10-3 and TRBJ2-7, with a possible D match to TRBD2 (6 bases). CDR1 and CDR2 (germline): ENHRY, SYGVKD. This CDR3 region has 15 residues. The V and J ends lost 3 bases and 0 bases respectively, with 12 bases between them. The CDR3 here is CAISDVEGHSYEQYF. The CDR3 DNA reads TGTGCCATCAGTGATGTGGAGGGTCACTCCTACGAGCAGTACTTC.

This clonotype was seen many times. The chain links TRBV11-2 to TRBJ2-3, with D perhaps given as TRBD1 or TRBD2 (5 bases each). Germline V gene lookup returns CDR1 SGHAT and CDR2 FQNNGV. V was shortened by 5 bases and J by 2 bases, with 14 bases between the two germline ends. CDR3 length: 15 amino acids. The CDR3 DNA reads TGTGCCAGCAGCCCCGGGACGGAATCCACAGATACGCAGTATTTT. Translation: CASSPGTESTDTQYF.

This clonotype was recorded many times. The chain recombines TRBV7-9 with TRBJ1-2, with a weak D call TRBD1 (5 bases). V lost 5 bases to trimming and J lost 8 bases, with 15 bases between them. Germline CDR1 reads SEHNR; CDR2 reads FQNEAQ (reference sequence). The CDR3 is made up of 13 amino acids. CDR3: CASSRGTVGGYTF. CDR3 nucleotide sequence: TGTGCCAGCAGCCGGGGCACCGTGGGGGGCTACACCTTC.

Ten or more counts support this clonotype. The chain's CDR3 is CASSLFGFRRGVYGYTF. The DNA for the CDR3 is TGTGCCAGCAGTTTATTTGGCTTCCGGAGAGGGGTCTATGGCTACACCTTC. V usage is TRBV12-3 or TRBV12-4 and J usage is TRBJ1-2; a weak D match, TRBD1 (5 bases). The CDR3 has 17 residues. The V end was cut by 2 bases, the J end by 4 bases, with 20 bases between.

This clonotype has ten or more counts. The CDR3 loop reads CASSEDRRNTEAFF. The CDR3, as DNA: TGTGCCAGCAGCGAGGACAGGAGGAACACTGAAGCTTTCTTT. The chain links TRBV12-3 or TRBV12-4 to TRBJ1-1; TRBD1 matches 7 bases. The V segment lost 6 bases and the J segment 1 base; nucleotides outside the gene matches: 5. The CDR3 length is 14 residues.

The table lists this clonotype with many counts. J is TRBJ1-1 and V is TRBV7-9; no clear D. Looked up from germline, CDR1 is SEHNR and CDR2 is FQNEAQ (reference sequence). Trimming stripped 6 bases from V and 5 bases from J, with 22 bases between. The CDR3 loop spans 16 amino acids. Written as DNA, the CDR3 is TGTGCCAGCAGTTTTGGCAACCTGGACCTCCGGACTGAAGCTTTCTTT. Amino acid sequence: CASSFGNLDLRTEAFF.

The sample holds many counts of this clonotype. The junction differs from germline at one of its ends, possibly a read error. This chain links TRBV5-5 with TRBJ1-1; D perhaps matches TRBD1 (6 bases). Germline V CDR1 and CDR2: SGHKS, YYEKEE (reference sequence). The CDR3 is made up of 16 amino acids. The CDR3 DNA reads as TGTGTCAGCAGCTTGCCCAAAGCGACAGGGAACACTGAAGCTTTCTTT. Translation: CVSSLPKATGNTEAFF.

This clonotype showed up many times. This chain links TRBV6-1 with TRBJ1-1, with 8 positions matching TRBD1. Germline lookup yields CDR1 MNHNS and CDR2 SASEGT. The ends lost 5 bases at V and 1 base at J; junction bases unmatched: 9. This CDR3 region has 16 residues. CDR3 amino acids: CASSTRTGTRNTEAFF. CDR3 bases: TGTGCCAGCAGTACCCGGACAGGGACAAGGAACACTGAAGCTTTCTTT.

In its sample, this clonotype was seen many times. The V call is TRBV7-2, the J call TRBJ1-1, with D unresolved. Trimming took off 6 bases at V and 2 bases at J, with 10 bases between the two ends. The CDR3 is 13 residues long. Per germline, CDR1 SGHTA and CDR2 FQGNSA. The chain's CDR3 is CASRLAGNTEAFF. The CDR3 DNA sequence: TGTGCCAGCAGACTAGCGGGCAACACTGAAGCTTTCTTT.

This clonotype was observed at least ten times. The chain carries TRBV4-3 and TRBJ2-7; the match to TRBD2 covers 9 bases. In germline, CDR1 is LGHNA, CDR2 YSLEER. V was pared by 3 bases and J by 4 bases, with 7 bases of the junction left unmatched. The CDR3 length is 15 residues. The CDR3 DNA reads TGCGCCAGCAGCCAGACTAGCGGCCTAAAGTACGAGCAGTACTTC. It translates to CASSQTSGLKYEQYF.

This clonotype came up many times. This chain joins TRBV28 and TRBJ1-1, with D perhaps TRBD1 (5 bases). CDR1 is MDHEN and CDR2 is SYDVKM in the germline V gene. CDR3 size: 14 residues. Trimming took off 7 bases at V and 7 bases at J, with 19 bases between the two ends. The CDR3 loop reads CASIDQRQWGEAFF. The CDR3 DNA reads TGTGCCAGCATCGACCAGAGACAGTGGGGTGAAGCTTTCTTT.

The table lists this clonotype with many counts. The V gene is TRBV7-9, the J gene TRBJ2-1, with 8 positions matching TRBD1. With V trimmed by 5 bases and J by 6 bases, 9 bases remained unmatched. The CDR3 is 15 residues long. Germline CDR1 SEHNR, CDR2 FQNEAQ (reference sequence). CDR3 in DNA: TGTGCCAGCAGCCCCGGGACCGACAGGGGCAATGAGCAGTTCTTC. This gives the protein CASSPGTDRGNEQFF.

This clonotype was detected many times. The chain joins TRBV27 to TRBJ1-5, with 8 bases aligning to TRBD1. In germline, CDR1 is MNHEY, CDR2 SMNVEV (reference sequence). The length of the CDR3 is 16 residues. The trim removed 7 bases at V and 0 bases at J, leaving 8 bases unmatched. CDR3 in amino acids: CASTMTGVHSNQPQHF. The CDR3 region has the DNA TGTGCCAGCACCATGACAGGGGTTCATAGCAATCAGCCCCAGCATTTT.

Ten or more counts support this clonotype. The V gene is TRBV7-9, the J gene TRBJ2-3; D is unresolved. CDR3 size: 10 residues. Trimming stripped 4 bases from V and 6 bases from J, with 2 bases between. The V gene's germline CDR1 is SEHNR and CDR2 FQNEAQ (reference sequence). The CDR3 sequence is CASSSDTQYF. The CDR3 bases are TGTGCCAGCAGCTCCGATACGCAGTATTTT.